This is a list of T cell receptor beta chains from one sample in a study of breast tumors, draining lymph nodes, adjacent tissues. TCRdb reprocessed the multiplex PCR reads via MiXCR and lists one record per CDR3 protein. The sample consists of over 200,000 distinct CDR3 sequences, approximately 29% of them appearing once. The sequencing input was axillary lymph node tissue. Receptor source: a female donor with breast cancer. Some clones in this sample may be carry-over from other donors' samples. The CDR3 runs from the conserved cysteine through the conserved F or W. D genes are given only for firm matches. Some rows mark clone size as missing; the rest say once, few, many or name a class of expanded clone.

TRBJ2-1 TRBV11-3 TRBD2 many TGTGCCAGCAGCTTGGCGGGGACTAGCGGCCGGTATATCCAGTTCTTC CASSLAGTSGRYIQFF
TRBJ2-1 TRBV6-5 TRBD2 . TGTGCCTCCGGACTAGCGGGAGCCTACAATGAGCAGTTCTTC CASGLAGAYNEQFF
TRBJ2-7 TRBV3-1 . many TGTGCCAGCAGCCAAGGGGCAGGGCAGTACGAGCAGTACTTC CASSQGAGQYEQYF
TRBJ2-7 TRBV5-4 . . TGTGCCAGCAGCTTGGGGCAGGGCTCCGAGCAGTACTTC CASSLGQGSEQYF
TRBJ2-7 TRBV11-2 . many TGTGCCAGCAGCCCCCGGGTTAGGGGGTACGGCGAGCAGTACTTC CASSPRVRGYGEQYF
TRBJ1-5 TRBV7-9 . many TGTGCCAGCAGCTTACAGGGTGAGAATCAGCCCCAGCATTTT CASSLQGENQPQHF
TRBJ2-1 TRBV12-1 . . TGTGCCAGCTCCACGGGAGACTCCTACAATGAGCAGTTCTTC CASSTGDSYNEQFF
TRBJ1-3 TRBV6-2/TRBV6-3 . few TGTGCCAGCAGTCCCCTCCACTCTGGAAACACCATATATTTT CASSPLHSGNTIYF
TRBJ1-3 TRBV6-4 . . TGTGCCAGCAGTGACTCCATATATTTT CASSDSIYF
TRBJ1-5 TRBV15 . . TGTGCCACCAGCAGGTGGGGTAGCAATCAGCCCCAGCATTTT CATSRWGSNQPQHF
TRBJ2-5 TRBV20-1 . many TGCAGTGCTAGAGATCTTTCGGGTCGGGAGACCCAGTACTTC CSARDLSGRETQYF
TRBJ2-5 TRBV3-1 TRBD2 many TGTGCCAGCTCTGGAGCTAGCGGGAGTGAGACCCAGTACTTC CASSGASGSETQYF
TRBJ1-2 TRBV7-2 . . TGTGCCAGCAGCCCCGCTGCGGGCGACGACTATGGCTACACCTTC CASSPAAGDDYGYTF
TRBJ2-2 TRBV6-1 . . TGTGCCAGCAGTGAACGTCTAGCCGGTGCTTCCGGGGAGCTGTTTTTT CASSERLAGASGELFF
TRBJ2-5 TRBV5-1 TRBD1 . TGCGCCAGCAGTGGACAGGGAGGTACAGAGACCCAGTACTTC CASSGQGGTETQYF
TRBJ2-5 TRBV20-1 TRBD2 many TGCAGTGGGGCCCAAGCGGGAGGCGCCCAGAGGACCCAGTACTTC CSGAQAGGAQRTQYF
TRBJ1-2 TRBV5-5 . many TGTGCCAGCAGCTTCGGACAGAGCTATGGCTACACCTTC CASSFGQSYGYTF
TRBJ1-6 TRBV2 . . TGTGCCAGCAATGGAGGGTGGGCAGGATCACCCCTCCACTTT CASNGGWAGSPLHF
TRBJ2-1 TRBV7-6 TRBD2 many TGTGCCAGCAGCCGACTAGCGGGAGTATTACAGGAGCAGTTCTTC CASSRLAGVLQEQFF
TRBJ2-3 TRBV4-1 . many TGCGCCAGCAGCCAACGACCTGACCGCACAGATACGCAGTATTTT CASSQRPDRTDTQYF
TRBJ2-7 TRBV6-5 TRBD1 many TGTGCCAGCAGTTACTCAGGACAGGGGGCGGCCTACGAGCAGTACTTC CASSYSGQGAAYEQYF
TRBJ1-4 TRBV9 . . TGTGCCAGCAGCCAACCAAGACAGAGTGTATCCTACAATGAAAAACTGTTTTTT CASSQPRQSVSYNEKLFF
TRBJ1-2 TRBV28 . many TGTGCCAGCAAAGGGGGACTCTATGGCTACACCTTC CASKGGLYGYTF
TRBJ2-2 TRBV7-3 TRBD1 many TGTGCCAGCAAACGGACAGGGAACACCGGGGAGCTGTTTTTT CASKRTGNTGELFF
TRBJ2-4 TRBV20-1 . many TGCAGTGCTTCCAACAGGGATAGGAACATTCAGTACTTC CSASNRDRNIQYF
TRBJ2-7 TRBV6-6 TRBD2 many TGTGCCAGCAGTCACGGGACTAGCGGAGCCTACGAGCAGTACTTC CASSHGTSGAYEQYF
TRBJ2-1 TRBV19 TRBD1 many TGTGCCAGTGCTACAGGGGGCGCGGGAAATGAGCAGTTCTTC CASATGGAGNEQFF
TRBJ2-1 TRBV20-1 TRBD2 many TGCAGTGCTAGTCGGGGGGGAGTGAACAATGAGCAGTTCTTC CSASRGGVNNEQFF
TRBJ2-3 TRBV20-1 TRBD2 . TGCAGTGCCCTTCTAGCGGGAGGGTCCACAGATACGCAGTATTTT CSALLAGGSTDTQYF
TRBJ1-6 TRBV4-3 TRBD1 . TGCGCCAGCAGCTGGGGACAGGGGGCGCGAAATTCACCCCTCCACTTT CASSWGQGARNSPLHF
TRBJ2-3 TRBV7-9 . many TGTGCCAGCAGCCCACAAGGGGGACGGACAGATACGCAGTATTTT CASSPQGGRTDTQYF
TRBJ2-7 TRBV6-6 . many TGTGCCAGCAGTTACGCGCGGCCTGACTACGAGCAGTACTTC CASSYARPDYEQYF
TRBJ2-5 TRBV6-2/TRBV6-3 . many TGTGCCAGCAGTTACTCGAGTCGCCAAGAGACCCAGTACTTC CASSYSSRQETQYF
TRBJ2-3 TRBV20-1 . many TGCAGTGCTAGAGATCGAGTAGCGGCGGGTTGGGATACGCAGTATTTT CSARDRVAAGWDTQYF
TRBJ2-2 TRBV24-1 TRBD2 many TGTGCCACCAGTCCTAGCGGGAGGCGTAGTCGAGTCGGGGAGCTGTTTTTT CATSPSGRRSRVGELFF
TRBJ2-7 TRBV27 . many TGTGCCAGCAGTTTATTTCTATCCTACGAGCAGTACTTC CASSLFLSYEQYF
TRBJ2-7 TRBV4-3 TRBD1 many TGCGCCAGCAGCCAAGATGGGGACAGGGTGGCCGAGCAGTACTTC CASSQDGDRVAEQYF